Listed below are T cell receptor beta chains from one sample, sequenced in a study of tumor-infiltrating lymphocytes in primary liver carcinoma. MiXCR, run by TCRdb on the multiplex PCR reads, gives a single entry per CDR3 protein. The table has about 48,000 distinct CDR3 sequences, around 79% seen once; the top ten hold roughly a quarter. Material for sequencing was liver tumor tissue from sampling region 3. These receptors all come from a man in his forties with primary liver carcinoma and hepatitis B virus infection. Both conserved end residues are part of each CDR3. Each record gives: D gene, clone size, J gene, V gene, CDR3 DNA, CDR3 protein. The D gene is left open where the match is weak. Not all rows give a size; the values are once, few, many and, for expanded clones, a class.

D: TRBD2; size: -; J: TRBJ2-1; V: TRBV2; DNA: TGTGCCAGCAGCTCCCGGACTAGCGGGACCTACAATGAGCAGTTCTTC; CDR3: CASSSRTSGTYNEQFF
D: TRBD2; size: many; J: TRBJ2-3; V: TRBV5-4; DNA: TGTGCCAGCAGCTCCGGACTAGCGGGAGTAAGCACAGATACGCAGTATTTT; CDR3: CASSSGLAGVSTDTQYF
D: -; size: -; J: TRBJ2-2; V: TRBV11-2; DNA: TGTGCCAGCAGCTTAGAGCGAGGGGGAGTGCACCCGCACACCGGGGAGCTGTTTTTT; CDR3: CASSLERGGVHPHTGELFF
D: -; size: -; J: TRBJ2-2; V: TRBV5-4; DNA: TGTGCTGGCAGTGTAAAGCAGGGGAACACCGGTGAGCTGTTTTTT; CDR3: CAGSVKQGNTGELFF
D: -; size: many; J: TRBJ2-5; V: TRBV4-2; DNA: TGTGCCAGCAGCCAAGATAGACCGCCTCAAGAGACCCAGTACTTC; CDR3: CASSQDRPPQETQYF
D: -; size: -; J: TRBJ2-1; V: TRBV5-4; DNA: TGTGCCAGCATCCGTGGGGGCACCGGCTGCGCAGCCGGTGAGCAGTTCTTC; CDR3: CASIRGGTGCAAGEQFF
D: TRBD2; size: once; J: TRBJ2-3; V: TRBV3-1; DNA: TGTGCCAGCAGCCGGACTAGCGGGAGGATAGATACGCAGTATTTT; CDR3: CASSRTSGRIDTQYF
D: -; size: many; J: TRBJ2-7; V: TRBV28; DNA: TGTGCCAGCAGCTCCCTGCAATTTGGGCAGTACTTC; CDR3: CASSSLQFGQYF
D: TRBD2; size: -; J: TRBJ2-1; V: TRBV11-1; DNA: TGTGCCAGCAGCCTGGGACTAGCGGGAGAGGTTGACAGCGAGCAGTTCTTC; CDR3: CASSLGLAGEVDSEQFF
D: TRBD2; size: -; J: TRBJ2-1; V: TRBV7-9; DNA: TGTGCCAGCAGCCCGGGTAGGGCGGGAGTCTGGGATGAGCACTTCTTC; CDR3: CASSPGRAGVWDEHFF
D: TRBD1; size: -; J: TRBJ2-1; V: TRBV4-1; DNA: TGCACCAGCAGCCATCCGCAGGGGGCGAATTATAATGAACAGTTCTTC; CDR3: CTSSHPQGANYNEQFF
D: -; size: -; J: TRBJ2-7; V: TRBV11-2; DNA: TGTGCCAACGACTTCGGAGTTCCTCGAATCGACCAGTACTTC; CDR3: CANDFGVPRIDQYF
D: -; size: -; J: TRBJ2-7; V: TRBV11-2; DNA: TGTGCCAACAGCTTAACTGACACTGCCTACGAGCAATATTTC; CDR3: CANSLTDTAYEQYF
D: -; size: few; J: TRBJ1-2; V: TRBV28; DNA: TGTGCCAGCAGTTTAGGGCGGACTAACTATGGCTACACCTTC; CDR3: CASSLGRTNYGYTF
D: -; size: -; J: TRBJ1-1; V: TRBV28; DNA: TGCGCCAGCGGTCTCCCGGAATGGGCTACTAAAGCTTTCTTT; CDR3: CASGLPEWATKAFF
D: -; size: -; J: TRBJ2-3; V: TRBV29-1; DNA: TGCAGCGCGGAAGCGCATCCTCAGTATTTT; CDR3: CSAEAHPQYF
D: -; size: -; J: TRBJ2-7; V: TRBV10-3; DNA: TGTGCCATCAGAGGGGGTACCCTCCAAGCAGGGGAGAAGCAGCGAATTGAGCAGTACTTC; CDR3: CAIRGGTLQAGEKQRIEQYF
D: TRBD2; size: -; J: TRBJ2-7; V: TRBV12-3/TRBV12-4; DNA: TGTGCCAGCAGTTTATTAGCGGGAAGGCCTCCCTATGACCAGTACTTC; CDR3: CASSLLAGRPPYDQYF